Listed below are T cell receptor beta chains from one sample, sequenced in a study of blood T cell repertoires in COVID-19. Sequenced by immunoSEQ multiplex PCR; TCRdb stores in-frame clones only, minus some. This repertoire shows 150,000 to 200,000 clones, 75% to 85% found once; its top ten account for over 9.5%. Sequenced material: PBMCs or T cells enriched from blood (not recorded which). These TCRs come from a man in his forties who had recovered from COVID-19. Both conserved end residues are part of each CDR3.

v_gene: TRBV24-1
CDR3aa: CATSLAGRLSSYNSPLHF

v_gene: TRBV28
CDR3aa: CASSLVDSGVDSPLHF

v_gene: TRBV5-1
CDR3aa: CASSSFDTSSYNEQFF

v_gene: TRBV7-2
CDR3aa: CASSFTVATNEKLFF

v_gene: TRBV10-3
CDR3aa: CAIQRDRGETQYF

v_gene: TRBV25-1
CDR3aa: CASSAPNRGFTGELFF

v_gene: TRBV13
CDR3aa: CASSIGGAIGELFF

v_gene: TRBV5-5
CDR3aa: CASSLGAKANYGYTF

v_gene: TRBV28
CDR3aa: CASRLIPGVDTQYF

v_gene: TRBV11-2
CDR3aa: CASSPGGTLFGYTF

v_gene: TRBV6-2/TRBV6-3
CDR3aa: CASSLLRDNYGYTF

v_gene: TRBV15
CDR3aa: CATSTRGQGIHEQYF

v_gene: TRBV15
CDR3aa: CATSRDLGTGAYEQYF

v_gene: TRBV28
CDR3aa: CASKSPLAGGETQYF

v_gene: TRBV3-1/TRBV3-2
CDR3aa: CASSQYSSEQFF

v_gene: TRBV7-2
CDR3aa: CASSSQGEKLFF

v_gene: TRBV19
CDR3aa: CASSFLGTGGYGYTF

v_gene: TRBV7-8
CDR3aa: CASSLHDRGSNQPQHF

v_gene: TRBV28
CDR3aa: CASLPGELNQPQHF

v_gene: TRBV30
CDR3aa: CAWSERYRENTEAFF

v_gene: TRBV10-1
CDR3aa: CASSETEEETQYF

v_gene: TRBV3-1/TRBV3-2
CDR3aa: CASSRYGLAGAYEQFF

v_gene: TRBV29-1
CDR3aa: CSVEITGAYEQYF

v_gene: TRBV11-2
CDR3aa: CASSRTSAGGELFF

v_gene: TRBV7-2
CDR3aa: CASSFSGTGGFTGELFF

v_gene: TRBV15
CDR3aa: CATSRDQVIYNEQFF

v_gene: TRBV18
CDR3aa: CASSSAGSSSYGYTF

v_gene: TRBV29-1
CDR3aa: CSVVPPGGRHRTDTQYF

v_gene: TRBV9
CDR3aa: CASSVATAGDPYGYTF

v_gene: TRBV19
CDR3aa: CASSRQGNGGIDTQYF

v_gene: TRBV16
CDR3aa: CASSQSLVEQYF

v_gene: TRBV7-2
CDR3aa: CASAIGGSEYEQYF

v_gene: TRBV18
CDR3aa: CASSPGQNTEAFF

v_gene: TRBV5-1
CDR3aa: CASSLLASGSHEQYF

v_gene: TRBV7-3
CDR3aa: CASSLNGRAVRHGYTF

v_gene: TRBV15
CDR3aa: CATSSYGDRGIQNGYTF

v_gene: TRBV4-1
CDR3aa: CASSQAGGNTEAFF

v_gene: TRBV28
CDR3aa: CASIQGGSIGTNEKLFF

v_gene: TRBV2
CDR3aa: CATKTGLLGQPQHF

v_gene: TRBV9
CDR3aa: CASSSQQAGNTIYF

v_gene: TRBV5-4
CDR3aa: CASSQDRVAGANVLTF

v_gene: TRBV20-1
CDR3aa: CSAFAGGTQYF

v_gene: TRBV27
CDR3aa: CASSFVGRLNQPQHF

v_gene: TRBV29-1
CDR3aa: CSVEEVSGVYNEQFF

v_gene: TRBV2
CDR3aa: CASSGRDHSSPLHF

v_gene: TRBV28
CDR3aa: CASTGTGAYYTF

v_gene: TRBV3-1/TRBV3-2
CDR3aa: CASSQDYERTNQPQHF

v_gene: TRBV11-3
CDR3aa: CASSQRRAPDTQYF

v_gene: TRBV18
CDR3aa: CASSLTSPWENEQFF

v_gene: TRBV28
CDR3aa: CASSLAGGAYEQYF

v_gene: TRBV7-9
CDR3aa: CASSRDQETGNTEAFF

v_gene: TRBV5-1
CDR3aa: CASSWKGAELSGANVLTF

v_gene: TRBV4-3
CDR3aa: CASSQDMSGDRGAEAFF

v_gene: TRBV5-1
CDR3aa: CASSFQTGEETQYF

v_gene: TRBV19
CDR3aa: CASSVDGVSYNEQFF